Shown below are 6 T cell receptor beta chains from a single sample sequenced in a study of beta chain features in type 1 diabetes. cDNA synthesis used the whole RNA isolate, giving expressed TCRB sequences. TCRdb's table, derived via immunoSEQ multiplex PCR, lists solely in-frame clones and lacks some. The data hold 350,000 or so clones, with about 19% observed a single time. The source material was naive CD4+ T cells from blood. Receptors were obtained from a young woman in good health.

The chain uses TRBV7-9 and TRBJ2-2; TRBD2 matches at 7 bases. The germline V gene has CDR1 SEHNR and CDR2 FQNEAQ (reference sequence). The CDR3 consists of 16 residues. Trimming took 4 bases from V and 8 from J; bases not matched to a gene: 13. The CDR3 DNA is TGTGCCAGCAGCTGGGACCACGCGGGAGCGAGAGGGGAGCTGTTTTTT. This translates into CASSWDHAGARGELFF.

The rearrangement joins TRBV25-1 to TRBJ2-1; the D is unclear. Germline V gives CDR1 MGHDK, CDR2 SYGVNS. V lost 6 bases and J 9 bases, leaving 9 bases between the germline ends. This CDR3 contains 11 residues. The CDR3 region is CASSLRGEQFF. DNA for the CDR3: TGTGCCAGCAGCCTTAGAGGTGAGCAGTTCTTC. Full variable domain (remainder filled in from reference TRBV25-1 and TRBJ2-1): EADIYQTPRYLVIGTGKKITLECSQTMGHDKMYWYQQDPGMELHLIHYSYGVNSTEKGDLSSESTVSRIRTEHFPLTLESARPSHTSQYLCASSLRGEQFFGPGTRLTVL.

This clone was seen only a few times. The J gene is TRBJ2-3, the V gene TRBV2; TRBD1 agrees at 8 bases. V shed 5 bases and J 4 bases; nucleotides not matched to a gene: 8. The CDR3 runs 15 residues. Germline V lookup: CDR1 SNHLY, CDR2 FYNNEI. CDR3 nucleotides: TGTGCCAGCAGTCTTGGGCCAGGGGGCGCAGATACGCAGTATTTT. Encoded protein: CASSLGPGGADTQYF.

V usage is TRBV29-1 and J usage is TRBJ1-2; 9 nucleotides line up with TRBD1. V shed 7 bases and J 7 bases; nucleotides not matched to a gene: 7. Germline lookup yields CDR1 SQVTM and CDR2 ANQGSEA. The CDR3 is 12 amino acids. CDR3 nucleotides: TGCAGCGCTCGTGGGGGACAGGGTGGCTACACCTTC. Encoded protein: CSARGGQGGYTF.

The rearrangement joins TRBV7-2 to TRBJ2-7, with 8 bases aligning to TRBD2. Germline CDR1 SGHTA, CDR2 FQGNSA. V lost 5 bases and J lost 7; bases outside the gene matches: 7. The CDR3 is 13 residues long. The CDR3 sequence is CASSNSAGAEQYF. CDR3 nucleotides: TGTGCCAGCAGCAACTCAGCGGGAGCAGAGCAGTACTTC.

CDR3 in amino acids: CASSPQENYGYTF. The CDR3 region has the DNA TGTGCCAGCAGCCCACAGGAGAACTATGGCTACACCTTC. The chain employs TRBV14 and TRBJ1-2; D is possibly TRBD1 (5 bases). Looked up from germline, CDR1 is SGHDN and CDR2 is FVKESK. CDR3 length: 13 residues. The V end lost 4 bases, the J end lost 2 bases, and 8 bases lay between the germline ends. Full variable domain (missing parts from reference TRBV14 and TRBJ1-2): EAGVTQFPSHSVIEKGQTVTLRCDPISGHDNLYWYRRVMGKEIKFLLHFVKESKQDESGMPNNRFLAERTGGTYSTLKVQPAELEDSGVYFCASSPQENYGYTFGSGTRLTVV.